This TCR beta chain is from a study of T cells in tuberculosis. The ends were cut back, 3 bases at V and 0 bases at J, with 6 bases in the middle. CDR1 LNHDA and CDR2 SQIVND come from the germline V gene (reference sequence). This CDR3 is built from 14 residues. Clones were read by immunoSEQ multiplex PCR, and TCRdb kept only the in-frame ones, dropping some. Of over 40,000 clones in the sample, 95% were seen once. In its sample, this clone was seen once. This TCR was sampled from a donor aged 5-35 years with latent tuberculosis or without tuberculosis infection. The V gene is TRBV19, the J gene TRBJ1-3, with unresolved D. The specimen was PBMCs. CDR3 bases: TGTGCCAGTAGTATTCGGGGCTCTGGAAACACCATATATTTT. It codes for CASSIRGSGNTIYF.